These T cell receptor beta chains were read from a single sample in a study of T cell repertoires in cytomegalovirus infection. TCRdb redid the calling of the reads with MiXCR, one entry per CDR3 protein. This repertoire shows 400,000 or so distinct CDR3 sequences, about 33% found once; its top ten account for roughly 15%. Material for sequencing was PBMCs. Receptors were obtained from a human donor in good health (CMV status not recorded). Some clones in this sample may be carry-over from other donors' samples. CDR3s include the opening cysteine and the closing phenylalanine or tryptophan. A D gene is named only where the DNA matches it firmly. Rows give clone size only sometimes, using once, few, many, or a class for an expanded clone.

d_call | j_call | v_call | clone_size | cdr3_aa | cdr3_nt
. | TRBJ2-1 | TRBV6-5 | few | CASSYSPGLSYNEQFF | TGTGCCAGCAGTTACTCGCCAGGTCTCTCCTACAATGAGCAGTTCTTC
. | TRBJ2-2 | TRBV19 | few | CASSIETGRTTGELFF | TGTGCCAGTAGTATAGAAACAGGTCGGACCACCGGGGAGCTGTTTTTT
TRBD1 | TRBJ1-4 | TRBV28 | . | CASSKTGAATNEKLFF | TGTGCCAGCAGTAAAACAGGGGCTGCAACTAATGAAAAACTGTTTTTT
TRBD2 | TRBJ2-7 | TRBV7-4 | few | CASSLRGWTSGNHEQYF | TGTGCCAGCAGCTTGCGGGGGTGGACTAGCGGGAATCACGAGCAGTACTTC
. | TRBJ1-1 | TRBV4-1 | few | CASSSSLGETEAFF | TGCGCCAGCAGCTCCTCCCTCGGGGAGACTGAAGCTTTCTTT
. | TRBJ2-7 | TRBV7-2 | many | CASSNTGTYEQYF | TGTGCCAGCAGTAATACAGGGACATACGAGCAGTACTTC
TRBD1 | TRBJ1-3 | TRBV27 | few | CASSMTGGNTIYF | TGTGCCAGCAGTATGACAGGGGGAAACACCATATATTTT
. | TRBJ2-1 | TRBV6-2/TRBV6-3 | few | CATEAVRENSYNEQFF | TGTGCCACAGAGGCAGTTCGGGAGAACTCCTACAATGAGCAGTTCTTC
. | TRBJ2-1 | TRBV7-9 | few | CASSQRSYNEQFF | TGTGCCAGCAGCCAACGGAGTTACAATGAGCAGTTCTTC
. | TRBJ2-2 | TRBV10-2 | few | CASSDYGTTDTGELFF | TGCGCCAGCAGTGATTACGGGACGACTGACACCGGGGAGCTGTTTTTT
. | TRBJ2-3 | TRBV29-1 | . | CSVEWDKQYF | TGCAGCGTTGAGTGGGATAAGCAGTATTTT
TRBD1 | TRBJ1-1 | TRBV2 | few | CASRLTLDRVTTGTEAFF | TGTGCCAGCAGACTGACACTTGACAGGGTCACAACGGGCACTGAAGCTTTCTTT
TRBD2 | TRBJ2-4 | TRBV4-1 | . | CTSSQELAGGVKNIQYF | TGCACCAGCAGCCAGGAACTAGCGGGGGGTGTCAAAAACATTCAGTACTTC
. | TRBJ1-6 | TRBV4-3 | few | CASSQSGRSPLHF | TGCGCCAGCAGCCAATCCGGGCGTTCACCCCTCCACTTT
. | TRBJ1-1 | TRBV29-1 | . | CSVEVDLPVNTEAFF | TGCAGCGTTGAGGTTGACTTACCCGTGAACACTGAAGCTTTCTTT
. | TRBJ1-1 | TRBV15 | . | CATSREEEAFF | TGTGCCACCAGCAGAGAAGAGGAAGCTTTCTTT
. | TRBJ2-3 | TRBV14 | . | CASRQGNNRATDTQYF | TGTGCCAGCCGCCAAGGGAACAATCGGGCCACAGATACGCAGTATTTT
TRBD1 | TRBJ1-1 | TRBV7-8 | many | CASSPQTGGTEAFF | TGTGCCAGCAGCCCTCAGACAGGGGGAACTGAAGCTTTCTTT
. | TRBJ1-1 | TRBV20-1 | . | CSANGKGRTEAFF | TGCAGTGCTAATGGTAAGGGGAGGACTGAAGCTTTCTTT
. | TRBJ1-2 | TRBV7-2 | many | CASSLKLTGGYTF | TGTGCCAGCAGCTTAAAACTCACGGGCGGCTACACCTTC
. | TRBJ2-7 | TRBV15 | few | CATSRDPGAEQYF | TGTGCCACCAGCAGAGATCCGGGGGCCGAGCAGTACTTC
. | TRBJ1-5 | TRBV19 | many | CASSLDGARNQPQHF | TGTGCCAGTAGTCTGGACGGGGCCCGCAATCAGCCCCAGCATTTT
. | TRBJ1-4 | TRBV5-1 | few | CASSLGQLATNEKLFF | TGCGCCAGCAGCTTGGGCCAGCTTGCAACTAATGAAAAACTGTTTTTT
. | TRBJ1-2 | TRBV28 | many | CASSFTLVGGYGYTF | TGTGCCAGCAGTTTCACCCTTGTGGGAGGCTATGGCTACACCTTC
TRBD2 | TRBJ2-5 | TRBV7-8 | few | CASSLSPPGLARSRQETQYF | TGTGCCAGCAGCTTAAGCCCACCGGGACTAGCGAGGAGCCGTCAAGAGACCCAGTACTTC